This T cell receptor (beta chain) appears in the sequencing data of a study of cytomegalovirus exposure and HLA in healthy donors (dated by TCRdb to about 2017). Looking at the study overall: According to an earlier analysis of 587 of the donors, about 190 million T cells yielded 117 million unique TCR beta sequences and approximately 300 Gb of sequence data. The number of donors typed differed by locus, with about 629-630 for A, B, C, DRB1 and DQB1, more than 500 for DQA1, 606 for DPA1, and 400 to 490 for DPB1. In a later genetic analysis, genome-wide SNP genotypes for about three fifths of the 666 donors were used, and that subset was treated as a discovery cohort. The study was designed to test whether signatures of past pathogen exposure could be identified by cataloging public T cell receptors. In a later analysis, previously published TCR beta repertoires from several hundred donors were re-analyzed and high-resolution HLA genotyping was added so that TCR occurrence patterns could be studied. The T cell repertoires of 666 subjects were profiled by immunosequencing and related to cytomegalovirus serostatus. Among the roughly 400 genotyped donors, under 90% belonged to the genetic ancestry cluster associated with self-reported Caucasian donors. Donor age, sex, ethnicity and CMV serostatus were collected together with the repertoire data. In an earlier analysis of roughly 580 of the donors, high-throughput TCR beta sequencing was used to judge whether each TCR beta V gene segment behaved as functional or pseudogenic. An early release that covered approximately 600 HLA-typed donors contained 250 to 350 gigabases of sequencing data and tens of millions of unique TCR sequences. The study combined high-throughput TCR immunosequencing, statistical association of individual TCRs with disease status, and machine learning to predict cytomegalovirus infection status. In addition to the first cohort of 500 to 850 subjects, a separate validation cohort of approximately 110 different subjects was used. All discovery cohort repertoires had been generated using a single sequencing platform. Class I and class II HLA loci were covered by the typing at four-digit resolution. Roughly 5 DR-DQ haplotypes were treated as single units for association and clustering because of strong linkage in the cohort. Rather than drawing on any new phenotypic data, the later analysis identified candidate immune exposures from TCR beta sequences and the way those sequences occurred across donors. Among some 400 genotyped donors of the cohort, an average of around 240,000 unique TCR beta nucleotide sequences was sequenced per donor, of which about 19% were non-productive. Here is what the overall study found, with its caveats: Linkage disequilibrium might explain the correlated functional status among segregating V segments, but an unknown experimental factor could not be ruled out. A cluster of highly shared sequence variants was judged likely to be a technical artifact of the sequencing pipeline. A later analysis reported that several top co-occurrence clusters appeared linked to parvovirus B19, influenza, CMV and Epstein-Barr virus. The authors suggested that the approach could potentially be generalized to other disease states and immunological phenotypes. A later analysis found that TCR association rates varied across HLA loci, with DRB1 alleles showing the most associated TCRs and HLA-C alleles the fewest. Strong co-occurrence of HLA alleles, especially DR and DQ, made assigning TCR associations to individual alleles difficult. While some public TCRs were present in many individuals, most TCR sequences turned up only very rarely across donors. Three of the identified cytomegalovirus-associated TCR beta chains were confirmed in vitro to be specific for cytomegalovirus antigens. Presence/absence analyses assumed roughly uniform sequencing depth across donors, an assumption that may not hold. Because some donors lacked HLA typing at each locus, the association tests relied only on the typed subset. This cohort had only TCR beta chains sequenced, and the lack of alpha or paired-chain data limited which features could be detected. Cytomegalovirus status was reported to be diagnosed by the classifier with high specificity and sensitivity in both the original and validation cohorts. In a later analysis, HLA-associated TCR beta chains showed more clonal expansion and lower generation probabilities than non-associated chains that were equally common. V-gene and J-gene trimming of TCR beta chains was associated with a missense DCLRE1C variant in a later genetic analysis, and the association was replicated in an independent cohort. At a false discovery rate of 0.05, a later analysis linked roughly 17,000 TCR beta sequences to specific HLA alleles. A total of about 180 TCR beta chains were listed by the study as associated with cytomegalovirus. CMV serostatus was the only immune exposure information available for the cohort. Some IMGT-functional V segments, including TRBV6-2 and TRBV6-3, could not be distinguished by the 87-base-pair reads and were therefore excluded. In a later genetic analysis, fewer N-insertions in productive TCRs were reported among donors in an Asian-associated ancestry cluster than the approximately 670-donor mean. A further reported finding was that TCR beta sequences accurately predicted the HLA-A and HLA-B alleles for most subjects in the first cohort. Broadly in line with IMGT annotations, most TCR beta V segments showed up in productive rearrangements about 87% or about 30% of the time in an earlier analysis of approximately 640 of the donors. A later analysis found that most CMV-associated TCR beta chains appeared HLA-restricted, with HLA associations seemingly driven largely by CMV exposure. The earlier analysis of 587 of the donors excluded around 17 rarely observed V segments, including chromosome 9 orphons, because counts were too low.

The cohort comprised some 700 healthy bone marrow donors. At the time of sampling, every cohort member was nominally healthy, though immune exposures that went unrecorded were likely present. The donor tested CMV seropositive, placing the donor among the approximately 290 seropositive members of the cohort. A peripheral blood sample was provided by each donor, and peripheral blood mononuclear cells were used for TCR beta sequencing. Genomic DNA extraction from the blood cell samples was performed with the Qiagen DNeasy Blood Extraction Kit. CDR1 LNHDA and CDR2 SQIVND are derived from the germline V gene (reference sequence). Spanning cysteine to phenylalanine, the CDR3 consists of 15 amino acids. This entry keeps only the CDR3 DNA: 45 bases, framed from base 1. This clone has a single count. Its antigen specificity is not known. No qualities accompany the bases; no much larger clone lies one base away.

The receptor library was made with the immunoSEQ multiplex PCR assay. For the multiplex PCR, a mixture combining 60 forward primers for TCR Vbeta segments and 13 reverse primers for TCR Jbeta segments was used. The CDR3 region of rearranged TCR beta genes was amplified from genomic DNA by a multiplex PCR assay. Amplified TCR beta libraries were sequenced as 87-base-pair reads on the Illumina HiSeq System. The published analysis was carried out like this. In a later analysis, some 80 million unique TCR beta chains were counted across the approximately 620 repertoires, and approximately 11 million of these chains were shared by at least two donors. Raw reads were error-corrected and collapsed into unique sequences by a nearest-neighbor algorithm in which closely related sequences were merged to remove PCR and sequencing errors. V, D and J gene segments were assigned by aligning CDR3 sequences to IMGT reference sequences. For a sequence to be retained, a match of at least six nucleotides was required to both a V gene segment and a J gene segment. Rearrangements were called productive when the CDR3 lacked stop codons and stayed in frame with V and J; all others were non-productive. CDR3 was defined by IMGT convention, running from the second conserved V-encoded cysteine to the conserved J-encoded phenylalanine. In an earlier analysis of 587 of the donors, sequences lacking an unambiguous match to a single V gene segment were excluded. An earlier analysis of almost 600 of the donors classified V segments as functional when productive rearrangements were above 56.7% and as segregating when the standard deviation between donors was above 5%. A statistical classification framework was developed to diagnose cytomegalovirus status using the catalog of TCR beta chain sequences. In a later analysis, TCR nucleotide sequences were compared against IMGT/GENE-DB human TR gene sequences so that V and J genes could be assigned. In a later analysis, CDR3 sequences and most-parsimonious VDJ recombination scenarios were assigned using the TCRdist pipeline. A later analysis defined each TCR beta chain by its CDR3 amino acid sequence plus V-gene family, and excluded reads lacking a unique V-gene family. A later analysis removed 550 to 700 highly shared, low-generation-probability nucleotide sequences to deal with suspected cross-contamination and a sequencing artifact. In a later analysis, a clonal expansion index for each public chain was calculated from normalized within-repertoire ranks of inferred template counts. A later analysis computed generation probabilities with a VDJ recombination model fitted to out-of-frame rearrangements, and checked the results against IGoR. In a later analysis, hypergeometric tests were used to score TCR-TCR, TCR-HLA and TCR-CMV co-occurrence, with a repertoire-size bias correction applied to TCR pairs. A later analysis estimated false discovery rates by permuting HLA or CMV assignments 20 times. In a later analysis, co-occurring TCRs were grouped using DBSCAN, and TCRdist sequence similarity was added for clustering within HLA-allele-positive subsets. Co-occurrence clustering excluded repertoires with fewer than 30,000 or more than 120,000 public chains, plus five with anomalous nucleotide sharing. TCRdb stores this immuneACCESS table with in-frame sequences only. Part of the clones is absent; in the studies checked, under half of the shortfall reflects unresolved V genes, and no reason is known for the rest. V and J calls and clone size are as listed in that table; D and trimming were resolved from the DNA. The sample has approximately 190,000 clones on record, approximately 77% of them singletons. The ten most abundant clones make up roughly 3.2% of the sample.

This TCR derives from a man aged 35 to 55 in good health and CMV-seropositive. The V and J segments used are TRBV19 and TRBJ2-5, with 7 bases aligning to TRBD2. The J call is uncertain, as TRBJ2-7 better fits the DNA end. Specimen: PBMCs. The DNA sequence follows: TGTGCCAGTAGCACCGTTGAGCGGGAACGGTACGAGCAGTACTTC. The encoded protein is CASSTVERERYEQYF.